One and the same sample provided the 17 T cell receptor beta chains below, sequenced in a study of siplizumab effects on memory and regulatory T cells (dated by TCRdb to between 2018 and 2021). The method behind the library was the immunoSEQ multiplex PCR assay. Entries here come from immuneACCESS through TCRdb and include only in-frame sequences with V and J called. Some clones fail to appear in such tables; in the studies checked, an unresolved V gene covers under half of the shortfall, and the cause of the remainder is unknown. This sample holds tens of thousands of clones; roughly 85% were observed only once. About 3.8% of the sample is held by the ten biggest clonotypes. Sequencing was done on a sample of memory CD4+ T cells sorted from blood. What the cell subset or site label conveys for this sample: unstimulated CD4+ memory T cells. The receptors stem from a human donor in good health.

The genes are TRBV10-3 and TRBJ2-1; 8 bases line up with TRBD2. The CDR3 covers 13 residues. The germline V gene encodes CDR1 ENHRY and CDR2 SYGVKD. V lost 6 bases and J lost 6; bases outside the gene matches: 4. CDR3 amino acids: CAIRIGGGNEQFF. The CDR3 DNA follows: TGTGCCATCAGAATCGGGGGGGGCAATGAGCAGTTCTTC.

This clone was counted a single time. The genes are TRBV7-9 and TRBJ2-4; no clear D gene. Germline assignment: CDR1 SEHNR and CDR2 FQNEAQ (reference sequence). Trimming took 4 bases from V and 0 from J, leaving 13 bases between them. The CDR3 length is 16 residues. CDR3 residues: CASSSLLTGAKNIQYF. In DNA, the CDR3 is TGTGCCAGCAGCTCCTTATTGACGGGAGCCAAAAACATTCAGTACTTC.

The CDR3 protein is CASSDPAAGSNFEGGYTF. The DNA of the CDR3 is TGTGCCAGCAGTGACCCCGCGGCAGGGAGTAATTTCGAAGGTGGCTACACCTTC. The chain combines TRBV6-4 with TRBJ1-2; D might be TRBD1 (5 bases). The V end lost 2 bases, the J end lost 7 bases, and 26 bases lay between the germline ends. The CDR3 has 18 residues. In germline, CDR1 is MRHNA, CDR2 SNTAGT.

The genes are TRBV5-6 and TRBJ1-6; D call uncertain. V was clipped by 4 bases and J by 12 bases, with 14 bases between them. CDR1 is SGHDT and CDR2 is YYEEEE in the germline V gene. The CDR3 is 13 residues long. CDR3 DNA: TGTGCCAGCAGCCCCGGACCGGGGAAACCCCTCCACTTT. This encodes CASSPGPGKPLHF. The full variable domain, rest sourced from reference TRBV5-6 and TRBJ1-6, is DAGVTQSPTHLIKTRGQQVTLRCSPKSGHDTVSWYQQALGQGPQFIFQYYEEEERQRGNFPDRFSGHQFPNYSSELNVNALLLGDSALYLCASSPGPGKPLHFGNGTRLTVT.

The chain links TRBV5-1 to TRBJ2-2; 9 bases align to TRBD1. Germline CDR1 and CDR2: SGHRS and YFSETQ. CDR3 size: 17 residues. J was trimmed by 6 bases and V by 0 bases; bases with no gene match: 9. The CDR3 loop is CASSLAVPGQGSGELFF. The CDR3 DNA reads as TGCGCCAGCAGCTTGGCCGTCCCGGGACAGGGTTCCGGGGAGCTGTTTTTT.

This sequence joins TRBV7-9 and TRBJ2-3; tentative D call: TRBD2 (6 bases). Germline CDR1 SEHNR, CDR2 FQNEAQ (reference sequence). Trimming cost V 3 bases and J 0 bases, with 10 bases left between them. The length of the CDR3 is 15 residues. DNA for the CDR3: TGTGCCAGCAGCTTTTCCGGGACTAGCACAGATACGCAGTATTTT. Its translation is CASSFSGTSTDTQYF.

The rearrangement links TRBV19 to TRBJ1-6, with a possible D match to TRBD1 (5 bases). V was pared by 4 bases and J by 4 bases, with 8 bases between. The length of the CDR3 is 14 residues. Germline V lookup: CDR1 LNHDA, CDR2 SQIVND (reference sequence). CDR3 protein: CASSTDRYNSPLHF. The CDR3 nucleotides read TGTGCCAGTAGTACTGACAGATATAATTCACCCCTCCACTTT. Looking up the rest from reference TRBV19 and TRBJ1-6 gives the full variable domain: DGGITQSPKYLFRKEGQNVTLSCEQNLNHDAMYWYRQDPGQGLRLIYYSQIVNDFQKGDIAEGYSVSREKKESFPLTVTSAQKNPTAFYLCASSTDRYNSPLHFGNGTRLTVT.

This chain uses TRBV19 with TRBJ2-2, with D unclear. Per germline, CDR1 LNHDA and CDR2 SQIVND (reference sequence). CDR3 length: 14 amino acids. V lost 3 bases and J lost 1, with 6 bases in between. This chain's CDR3 is CASSIWENTGELFF. Here the CDR3 DNA reads TGTGCCAGTAGTATTTGGGAGAACACCGGGGAGCTGTTTTTT.

This clone was observed once. This CDR3 is CSVALGQTNYGYTF. The CDR3 DNA reads TGCAGCGTCGCCTTGGGACAGACTAACTATGGCTACACCTTC. The chain joins TRBV29-1 to TRBJ1-2; 7 bases match TRBD1. The J segment lost 0 bases and the V segment lost 6 bases, leaving 7 bases of the junction unmatched. Per the germline V gene, CDR1 is SQVTM and CDR2 is ANQGSEA. CDR3 length equals 14 residues.

The chain joins TRBV18 to TRBJ2-7; 8 nucleotides align to TRBD2. Per germline, CDR1 KGHSH and CDR2 LQKENI. This CDR3 comprises 14 residues. V trimming: 3 bases; J trimming: 2 bases; junction bases outside the gene matches: 3. The chain's CDR3 is CASSPAGGAYEQYF. CDR3 nucleotides: TGTGCCAGCTCACCGGCCGGGGGGGCCTACGAGCAGTACTTC.

V is TRBV18 and J is TRBJ2-3; 9 bases match TRBD1. CDR3 length: 14 amino acids. V lost 7 bases and J lost 1; bases outside the gene matches: 3. CDR1 and CDR2 (germline): KGHSH, LQKENI. CDR3 in DNA: TGTGCCAGCTACAGGGACAGGGGCACAGATACGCAGTATTTT. It specifies CASYRDRGTDTQYF.

V and J are TRBV4-2 and TRBJ2-7; D gene uncertain. V lost 0 bases to trimming and J lost 1 base, with 1 base between them. From germline, CDR1 is LGHNA and CDR2 YNFKEQ. This CDR3 comprises 12 residues. The CDR3 DNA is TGTGCCAGCAGCCAAGATTCCTACGAGCAGTACTTC. Protein sequence: CASSQDSYEQYF.

V usage is TRBV11-2 and J usage is TRBJ1-2; TRBD1 aligns across 9 bases. This CDR3 is 14 amino acids long. The V gene's germline CDR1 is SGHAT and CDR2 FQNNGV. After removal of 7 bases from V and 6 bases from J, the junction contained 9 bases not matched to a gene. In nucleotides, the CDR3 is TGTGCCAGCACCCCGGGACAGGGTATTAATGGCTACACCTTC. This codes for CASTPGQGINGYTF.

The chain has TRBV5-4 and TRBJ1-2; the D is unclear. V shed 0 bases and J shed 4 bases, with 7 bases lying between them. Looked up from germline, CDR1 is SGHNT and CDR2 is YYREEE (reference sequence). The CDR3 is 13 amino acids. The CDR3 nucleotides read TGTGCCAGCAGCTTGGGCAATTTCTATGGCTACACCTTC. This encodes CASSLGNFYGYTF.

The rearrangement joins TRBV5-8 to TRBJ2-5; 10 positions match TRBD1. This CDR3 is 15 amino acids long. The germline V gene has CDR1 SGHTS and CDR2 YDEGEE. With V trimmed by 2 bases and J by 3 bases, 4 bases remained unmatched. CDR3 in amino acids: CASSFGTGVEETQYF. The CDR3 DNA sequence: TGTGCCAGCAGCTTCGGGACAGGGGTAGAAGAGACCCAGTACTTC.

This clone was seen only once. V is TRBV6-5 and J is TRBJ2-7; D is undetermined. CDR3 length: 14 residues. The V gene's germline CDR1 is MNHEY and CDR2 SVGAGI. Trimming shortened V by 6 bases and J by 2 bases, and 14 bases separated the two germline ends. The CDR3 DNA is TGTGCCAGCAGCGTAGGGCCAAACCCCTACGAGCAGTACTTC. Residues: CASSVGPNPYEQYF.

The genes are TRBV19 and TRBJ1-2; D not resolved. Germline CDR1 reads LNHDA; CDR2 reads SQIVND (reference sequence). The length of the CDR3 is 14 residues. The V end was cut by 4 bases, the J end by 1 base, with 10 bases between. DNA of the CDR3: TGTGCCAGTAGTAAGGCAGATTTTAACTATGGCTACACCTTC. This sequence encodes CASSKADFNYGYTF.